A single sample is the source of the 29 T cell receptor beta chains below, sequenced in a study of T cells in Graves' hyperthyroidism and ophthalmopathy (dated by TCRdb to between 2018 and 2020). Libraries were made using multiplex PCR. Sequencer: Illumina HiSeq 2000. The TCR beta CDR3 regions were amplified from RNA transcripts. The TCR CDR3 was subjected to a first round of RT-PCR using the HTBI primer set and the Qiagen OneStep RT-PCR kit. Clones were called with MiXCR by TCRdb after fastp trimmed the public reads at Q25, and only in-frame beta chains were retained. Every CDR3 protein is listed once, alongside the most common genes and DNA of its rows. The sample includes approximately 400,000 distinct CDR3 sequences, with 15% to 17% observed a single time. The leading ten clones occupy less than 15% of the sample. The sequencing sample was made of blood. All receptors come from a young woman with Graves' hyperthyroidism.

This clonotype was counted a few times. A read error may be the cause here, since a much bigger clone is one base away. The CDR3 region has the DNA TGTGCCAGCAGCCAAGCTGGCTACGAGCAGTACTTC. Protein sequence: CASSQAGYEQYF. The chain carries TRBV14 and TRBJ2-7; D remains ambiguous. Trimming removed 1 base from V and 3 bases from J, with 4 bases in between. Looked up from germline, CDR1 is SGHDN and CDR2 is FVKESK. The CDR3 contains 12 residues.

This clonotype has ten or more counts. The genes are TRBV15 and TRBJ2-7; TRBD1 matches at 11 bases. Germline lookup yields CDR1 LNHNV and CDR2 YYDKDF (reference sequence). This CDR3 comprises 16 residues. The trim removed 2 bases at V and 5 bases at J, leaving 8 bases unmatched. Here the CDR3 reads CATSRPGQGAVNEQYF. Here the CDR3 DNA reads TGTGCCACCAGCAGACCCGGACAGGGGGCCGTGAACGAGCAGTACTTC. The full variable domain, with the rest looked up from reference TRBV15 and TRBJ2-7, is DAMVIQNPRYQVTQFGKPVTLSCSQTLNHNVMYWYQQKSSQAPKLLFHYYDKDFNNEADTPDNFQSRRPNTSFCFLDIRSPGLGDTAMYLCATSRPGQGAVNEQYFGPGTRLTVT.

This clonotype was recorded only once. The chain couples TRBV15 to TRBJ2-5, with D possibly being TRBD1 (6 bases). The CDR3 is 14 amino acids. V dropped 2 bases and J dropped 9 bases, with 16 bases sitting between them. Germline values: CDR1 LNHNV, CDR2 YYDKDF (reference sequence). The CDR3 coding sequence is TGTGCCACCAGCAGATCAGGGGACCATTTTGCCCAGTACTTC. Its protein product is CATSRSGDHFAQYF.

This clonotype has a count of ten or more. This chain links TRBV3-1 with TRBJ2-7; a weak D match, TRBD1 (5 bases). V was pared by 3 bases and J by 3 bases, with 18 bases between. CDR3 length: 16 amino acids. Germline CDR1 is LGHDT and CDR2 is YNNKEL (reference sequence). The CDR3 DNA is TGTGCCAGCAGCCACTCCCCAGGGCCTACTCACTACGAGCAGTACTTC. It is translated as CASSHSPGPTHYEQYF.

Comments on this clonotype: Since a much larger clone is just one base distant, this may be a read error. This chain joins TRBV7-3 and TRBJ1-1; 8 bases are shared with TRBD1. The CDR3 is made up of 13 amino acids. Germline V CDR1 and CDR2: SGHTA, FQGTGA. The DNA for the CDR3 is TGTGCCAGCAGCTCGACAGGGGCCACTGGAGCTTTCTTT. It is translated as CASSSTGATGAFF.

Concerning this clonotype itself: A read error may produce the germline difference seen at one junction end. The genes are TRBV29-1 and TRBJ2-7; D ambiguous. The CDR3 is made up of 11 amino acids. Germline loops: CDR1 SQVTM, CDR2 ANQGSEA. For the CDR3, the DNA is TGCAGCGCCAGGATCTCCTACGGGCAGTACTTC. Translated, it gives CSARISYGQYF.

In its sample, this clonotype was seen a few times. The chain uses TRBV6-1 and TRBJ2-5; D is perhaps TRBD1 (6 bases). The CDR3 has 12 residues. Germline V lookup: CDR1 MNHNS, CDR2 SASEGT. Trimming took off 5 bases at V and 7 bases at J, with 11 bases between the two ends. The CDR3 here is CASSPLQGTQYF. The CDR3 bases are TGTGCCAGCAGTCCACTACAGGGGACCCAGTACTTC.

This clonotype was seen ten or more times. The CDR3 DNA sequence: TGTGCCAGCAGCTACGCAGGGCAGATTTACAATGAGCAGTTCTTC. Protein sequence: CASSYAGQIYNEQFF. The gene calls are TRBV3-1 and TRBJ2-1; D might be TRBD1 (5 bases). The CDR3 is 15 amino acids. From germline, CDR1 is LGHDT and CDR2 YNNKEL (reference sequence). Trimming removed 5 bases at V and 4 bases at J, with 15 bases between.

The J gene is TRBJ2-3, the V gene TRBV24-1, with 7 nucleotides matching TRBD1. The V segment lost 7 bases and the J segment 14 bases; nucleotides outside the gene matches: 8. Germline V CDR1 and CDR2: KGHDR, SFDVKD. The CDR3 runs to 11 residues. CDR3 in amino acids: CATSLGQVRYF. CDR3 DNA: TGTGCCACCAGCCTCGGACAGGTTCGGTATTTT.

This chain connects TRBV20-1 to TRBJ2-5; 10 positions match TRBD1. Unmatched junction bases numbered 11, after V lost 6 bases and J lost 7 bases. The germline CDR1 and CDR2 sequences are DFQATT and SNEGSKA (reference sequence). This CDR3 region has 14 residues. As DNA, the CDR3 is TGCAGTGCGCACAAGGACAGGGGGTGGGGGACCCAGTACTTC. Protein sequence: CSAHKDRGWGTQYF.

This clonotype was detected ten times or more. V is TRBV7-6 and J is TRBJ2-2; D is unclear. The CDR3 has 14 amino acids. V lost 1 base, J lost 4 bases, and 7 bases lay in between. Germline V gene lookup returns CDR1 SGHVS and CDR2 FNYEAQ. The CDR3 spells CASSLEGFTGELFF. In DNA, the CDR3 is TGTGCCAGCAGCTTAGAAGGGTTCACCGGGGAGCTGTTTTTT.

This clonotype was picked up a small number of times. V and J are TRBV20-1 and TRBJ1-1; D might be TRBD1 (5 bases). CDR3 size: 13 residues. Germline CDR1 is DFQATT and CDR2 is SNEGSKA (reference sequence). The DNA of the CDR3 is TGCAGCGCCAAGGGGAGGATGAACACTGAAGCTTTCTTT. Amino acid sequence: CSAKGRMNTEAFF.

The chain recombines TRBV2 with TRBJ2-7; 11 bases agree with TRBD2. V dropped 3 bases and J dropped 1; count of bases not matched to a gene: 2. The CDR3 contains 15 residues. CDR1 is SNHLY and CDR2 is FYNNEI in the germline V gene. The CDR3 region has the DNA TGTGCCAGCAGTGATACTAGCGGGGGATCCTACGAGCAGTACTTC. Translated, it gives CASSDTSGGSYEQYF.

This clonotype has a count of ten or more. The chain has TRBV3-1 and TRBJ2-2, with a possible D match to TRBD2 (5 bases). The germline V gene encodes CDR1 LGHDT and CDR2 YNNKEL (reference sequence). The germline V and J ends were trimmed by 4 bases and 0 bases, with 15 bases remaining between them. The CDR3 is 17 amino acids. The CDR3 is CASSPVGRASNTGELFF. CDR3 sequence (DNA): TGTGCCAGCAGCCCCGTCGGGCGGGCCTCGAACACCGGGGAGCTGTTTTTT. The full variable domain, completed using reference TRBV3-1 and TRBJ2-2, is DTAVSQTPKYLVTQMGNDKSIKCEQNLGHDTMYWYKQDSKKFLKIMFSYNNKELIINETVPNRFSPKSPDKAHLNLHINSLELGDSAVYFCASSPVGRASNTGELFFGEGSRLTVL.

The V gene is TRBV20-1, the J gene TRBJ2-1; D ambiguous. This CDR3 contains 10 residues. Deletions cut 3 bases from V and 3 bases from J, with 0 bases between. CDR1 is DFQATT, CDR2 SNEGSKA, per germline (reference sequence). The CDR3 spells CSASYNEQFF. The DNA of the CDR3 is TGCAGTGCTAGCTACAATGAGCAGTTCTTC.

The J gene is TRBJ2-5, the V gene TRBV29-1; D tentatively fits TRBD1 or TRBD2 (5 bases each). V shed 4 bases and J shed 5 bases, with 14 bases lying between them. This CDR3 has 13 residues. Germline V CDR1 and CDR2: SQVTM, ANQGSEA. CDR3 loop: CSVVAAGTETQYF. CDR3 nucleotides: TGCAGCGTTGTTGCGGCAGGGACGGAGACCCAGTACTTC.

The gene calls are TRBV7-2 and TRBJ2-3; D is possibly TRBD1 or TRBD2 (5 bases each). The length of the CDR3 is 16 residues. The germline V gene encodes CDR1 SGHTA and CDR2 FQGNSA. Trimming removed 8 bases from V and 4 bases from J, with 22 bases in between. The CDR3 nucleotides are TGTGCCAGCCTACCGAGGGGAACTCATGGCTCAGATACGCAGTATTTT. Translating gives CASLPRGTHGSDTQYF.

This chain uses TRBV18 with TRBJ2-1; 8 bases line up with TRBD1. CDR3 length: 13 residues. Germline-derived CDR1 and CDR2 are KGHSH and LQKENI. V was pared by 6 bases and J by 8 bases, with 6 bases of the junction left unmatched. This chain's CDR3 is CASSRTGWDEQFF. As DNA, the CDR3 is TGTGCCAGCTCGAGGACAGGGTGGGATGAGCAGTTCTTC.

This clonotype was seen many times. The chain is built from TRBV15 and TRBJ2-5; 11 positions match TRBD2. Germline trimming cut 0 bases from V and 5 bases from J; bases unmatched to any gene: 8. Germline CDR1 LNHNV, CDR2 YYDKDF (reference sequence). This CDR3 contains 17 residues. In nucleotides, the CDR3 is TGTGCCACCAGCAGAGATAAGACTAGCGGGAATTGGGAGACCCAGTACTTC. Residues: CATSRDKTSGNWETQYF.

In its sample, this clonotype was seen many times. The chain couples TRBV5-5 to TRBJ1-2, with D hard to call. Trimming left V 1 base short and J 6 bases short, with 4 bases between. This CDR3 is 11 amino acids long. Germline CDR1 is SGHKS and CDR2 is YYEKEE (reference sequence). The CDR3 loop reads CASSLSNGYTF. In DNA, the CDR3 is TGTGCCAGCAGCTTGAGTAATGGCTACACCTTC.

This rearrangement joins TRBV19 to TRBJ2-7; TRBD1 is a possible D gene (5 bases). There are 14 residues in the CDR3. Per germline, CDR1 LNHDA and CDR2 SQIVND (reference sequence). The ends were cut back, 1 base at V and 1 base at J, with 8 bases in the middle. CDR3 DNA: TGTGCCAGTAGTATAGGCGACAGTTCCTACGAGCAGTACTTC. Residues: CASSIGDSSYEQYF.

CDR3 in DNA: TGCAGTGCTAAGATGCGACGGGGGTCCTACTCCTACGAGCAGTACTTC. Protein product: CSAKMRRGSYSYEQYF. This chain links TRBV20-1 with TRBJ2-7, with a weak D call TRBD2 (6 bases). The V gene's germline CDR1 is DFQATT and CDR2 SNEGSKA (reference sequence). This CDR3 region has 16 residues. V was clipped by 4 bases and J by 0 bases, with 19 bases between them.

The CDR3: CASRPQGFSSGNTIYF. CDR3 coding DNA: TGTGCCAGCAGACCACAGGGGTTCAGCTCTGGAAACACCATATATTTT. The chain joins TRBV6-1 to TRBJ1-3; 7 nucleotides match TRBD1. CDR1 MNHNS and CDR2 SASEGT come from the germline V gene. V lost 6 bases to trimming and J lost 0 bases; unmatched junction nucleotides: 8. The CDR3 is made up of 16 amino acids.

Ten or more counts support this clonotype. The chain has TRBV7-2 and TRBJ2-5; 16 nucleotides align to TRBD2. Trimming at V came to 6 bases and at J to 5 bases, leaving 9 bases not matched to a gene. This CDR3 spans 17 amino acids. The germline V gene encodes CDR1 SGHTA and CDR2 FQGNSA. CDR3 bases: TGTGCCAGCAGGAAGGGGCCGGGACTAGCGGGAGGGGAGACCCAGTACTTC. Translation gives CASRKGPGLAGGETQYF. The complete variable domain, with remaining parts taken from reference TRBV7-2 and TRBJ2-5, reads GAGVSQSPSNKVTEKGKDVELRCDPISGHTALYWYRQSLGQGLEFLIYFQGNSAPDKSGLPSDRFSAERTGGSVSTLTIQRTQQEDSAVYLCASRKGPGLAGGETQYFGPGTRLLVL.

This clonotype was counted at least ten times. V and J are TRBV20-1 and TRBJ2-3, with D possibly called TRBD1 or TRBD2 (5 bases each). Germline lookup yields CDR1 DFQATT and CDR2 SNEGSKA (reference sequence). The CDR3 extends over 13 amino acids. The germline V and J ends were trimmed by 3 bases and 3 bases, with 10 bases remaining between them. The CDR3 is CSASVGETDTQYF. The CDR3 nucleotides are TGCAGTGCTAGTGTGGGGGAGACAGATACGCAGTATTTT.

This clonotype appeared many times. The chain recombines TRBV9 with TRBJ2-7, with 7 bases aligning to TRBD2. The V gene end was trimmed by 1 base and the J gene end by 2 bases; junction bases not matched to a gene: 9. Germline V gene lookup returns CDR1 SGDLS and CDR2 YYNGEE. The CDR3 extends over 16 amino acids. CDR3 sequence reads: CASSVRLSAGAYEQYF. The CDR3 DNA reads TGTGCCAGCAGCGTAAGGCTTAGCGCGGGAGCCTACGAGCAGTACTTC.

This clonotype showed up many times. This chain joins TRBV28 and TRBJ1-5; D call uncertain. With 8 bases removed from V and 0 bases from J, the gap between germline ends came to 8 bases. CDR1 and CDR2 (germline): MDHEN, SYDVKM. The CDR3 consists of 13 residues. CDR3 in amino acids: CASGRLSNQPQHF. The CDR3 bases are TGTGCCAGCGGTAGGCTTAGCAATCAGCCCCAGCATTTT.

This clonotype was counted many times. The chain links TRBV24-1 to TRBJ2-1; the match to TRBD2 covers 8 bases. In germline, CDR1 is KGHDR, CDR2 SFDVKD. The CDR3 consists of 15 residues. V gave up 4 bases and J gave up 1 base; unmatched junction bases: 2. The CDR3 DNA reads TGTGCCACCAGTGACCCTAGCGGGTCCTACAATGAGCAGTTCTTC. Protein: CATSDPSGSYNEQFF.

CDR3 coding DNA: TGTGCCAGCAGCTCTAGCGGGAGTTTGAATGAGCAGTTCTTC. Protein: CASSSSGSLNEQFF. The rearrangement joins TRBV7-3 to TRBJ2-1; 10 bases fit TRBD2. Germline CDR1 is SGHTA and CDR2 is FQGTGA. With V trimmed by 4 bases and J by 7 bases, 4 bases remained unmatched. CDR3 length equals 14 residues.